This is a list of T cell receptor beta chains from one sample in a study of CD8+CD57+ T cells in acquired aplastic anemia. TCRdb re-derived calls from the reads in MiXCR, one entry per CDR3 protein. Here the sample spans approximately 270,000 distinct CDR3 sequences, around 60% being singletons. The sample taken for sequencing was sorted CD4+, CD8+, or CD8+CD57+ T cells (not recorded which) from PBMCs. The receptors stem from a human donor with severe aplastic anemia or a healthy control (not recorded which). Both conserved end residues are part of each CDR3. The D gene is left open where the match is weak. Clone size is not always given. Where it is, it says once, few, many or a class for expanded clones.

v_gene	d_gene	j_gene	abundance	CDR3nt	CDR3aa
TRBV29-1	NA	TRBJ2-5	many	TGCAGCGTTGGTCACCTGGGAGAGACCCAGTACTTC	CSVGHLGETQYF
TRBV6-1	NA	TRBJ2-3	NA	TGTGCCAGCACCCACGATACGCAGTATTTT	CASTHDTQYF
TRBV19	NA	TRBJ2-7	NA	TGTGCCAGTAGTAAACTTGCTATCGGGGGTACCTACGAGCAGTACTTC	CASSKLAIGGTYEQYF
TRBV15	TRBD1	TRBJ2-3	few	TGTGCCACCAGCCCAAAGGACAGGGAGTCAGATACGCAGTATTTT	CATSPKDRESDTQYF
TRBV10-2	TRBD1	TRBJ1-6	NA	TGCGCCAGCAGTGAGGATGACAGGGTGAATAATTCACCCCTCCACTTT	CASSEDDRVNNSPLHF
TRBV5-1	TRBD1	TRBJ1-1	many	TGCGCCAGCAGCGCCCAGGGACAGAGGAACACTGAAGCTTTCTTT	CASSAQGQRNTEAFF
TRBV9	NA	TRBJ1-3	few	TGTGCCAGCAGCGTAGGTCAGGGAAACACCATATATTTT	CASSVGQGNTIYF
TRBV19	NA	TRBJ2-1	NA	TGTGCCAGTAGTATGGCCCCCAGGGGGGGCAATGAGCAGTTCTTC	CASSMAPRGGNEQFF
TRBV7-9	TRBD1	TRBJ1-5	NA	TGTGCCAGCACGGGACAGGGTGACAATCAGCCTCAGCATTTT	CASTGQGDNQPQHF
TRBV10-1	TRBD2	TRBJ2-7	NA	TGCGCCAGCAGTGGGAAGACTAGCGGGGACGACGAGCAGTACTTC	CASSGKTSGDDEQYF
TRBV2	TRBD2	TRBJ2-2	NA	TGTGCCAGCAGTGAATATTCGGGAGGGGCCGGGGAGCTGTTTTTT	CASSEYSGGAGELFF
TRBV20-1	TRBD2	TRBJ2-7	NA	TGCAGTGCGCATCTAGCGGGGGCCTCCTACGAGCAGTACTTC	CSAHLAGASYEQYF
TRBV4-1	NA	TRBJ2-2	NA	TGCGCCAGCAGCCGAGAGGGGTTATCGGGGACCGGGGAGCTGTTTTTT	CASSREGLSGTGELFF
TRBV7-9	TRBD2	TRBJ2-3	once	TGTGCCAGCAGCCCCCAGCGACTAGCGGGAGGAGGAGATACGCAGTATTTT	CASSPQRLAGGGDTQYF
TRBV20-1	NA	TRBJ2-3	NA	TGCAGTGCTAGGTCGACTGGGCCCAGCACAGATACGCAGTATTTT	CSARSTGPSTDTQYF
TRBV10-3	NA	TRBJ1-6	many	TGTGCCATCAGTGAACAGGGTAGTACCTATAATTCACCCCTCCACTTT	CAISEQGSTYNSPLHF
TRBV10-3	NA	TRBJ1-1	NA	TGTGCCATCAGGGAAACAGGGAACACTGAAGCTTTCTTT	CAIRETGNTEAFF
TRBV7-8	NA	TRBJ2-1	NA	TGTGCCAGCAGCCCCGCCCCCGGGACGGACAGATACAATGAGCAGTTCTTC	CASSPAPGTDRYNEQFF
TRBV7-3	NA	TRBJ1-6	NA	TGTGCCAACAGCATCCGGGGAGATTCACCCCTCCACTTT	CANSIRGDSPLHF
TRBV7-4	NA	TRBJ2-5	NA	TGTGCCAGCAGCTCGCCAGGGGACCAAGAGACCCAGTACTTC	CASSSPGDQETQYF
TRBV20-1	NA	TRBJ2-1	few	TGCAGTGCCGACGGGGCAGGATCCTACAATGAGCAGTTCTTC	CSADGAGSYNEQFF
TRBV19	NA	TRBJ2-1	NA	TGTGCCAGTAGTATAGACAGGTACAATGAGCAGTTCTTC	CASSIDRYNEQFF
TRBV20-1	NA	TRBJ2-7	many	TGCAGTGCTAGGGAATCTTACTACGAGCAGTACTTC	CSARESYYEQYF
TRBV9	NA	TRBJ1-3	NA	TGTGCCAGCAGCGTGAAAAACTCTGGAAACACCATATATTTT	CASSVKNSGNTIYF
TRBV5-6	TRBD1	TRBJ1-6	NA	TGTGCCAGCAGCTTGGACAGGGGCACGGTTCGTTCACCCCTCCACTTT	CASSLDRGTVRSPLHF
TRBV20-1	TRBD1	TRBJ1-2	NA	TGCAGTGCTACCGTGGCGGGACAGCCTTTTTTGGGCTCCGGCTACACCTTC	CSATVAGQPFLGSGYTF
TRBV9	NA	TRBJ1-6	many	TGTGCCAGCAGCGTTTCTATGGGTTTTGGGACAATCGATTCACCCCTCCACTTT	CASSVSMGFGTIDSPLHF
TRBV5-1	TRBD1	TRBJ1-5	NA	TGCGCCAGCAGCGGAGAACAGGGGACGGGGAGCAATCAGCCCCAGCATTTT	CASSGEQGTGSNQPQHF
TRBV7-6	NA	TRBJ1-1	NA	TGTGCCAGCAGCGTGGGGCCCCGGGGGACTGAAGCTTTCTTT	CASSVGPRGTEAFF
TRBV9	NA	TRBJ2-6	NA	TGTGCCAGCAGCCCAGATTCACGGCAGATCAACGTCCTGACTTTC	CASSPDSRQINVLTF
TRBV5-4	NA	TRBJ1-6	few	TGTGCCAGCAGCTCTGCTGGGGAACCTTCACCCCTCCACTTT	CASSSAGEPSPLHF
TRBV19	NA	TRBJ1-2	many	TGTGCCAGTAGTATAGTTACAGGGGGCTACACCTTC	CASSIVTGGYTF
TRBV30	NA	TRBJ1-1	many	TGTGCCTGGAAAGGCCCGGGGTACACTGAAGCTTTCTTT	CAWKGPGYTEAFF
TRBV20-1	TRBD1	TRBJ1-5	once	TGCAGTGCTACCGGGACAGCCAATCAGCCCCAGCATTTT	CSATGTANQPQHF
TRBV25-1	NA	TRBJ2-1	once	TGTGCCAGCAGTTCCACGGAAGCGCCTCAATACAATGAGCAGTTCTTC	CASSSTEAPQYNEQFF
TRBV4-1	TRBD1	TRBJ1-1	NA	TGTGCCAGCAGCCCCTCGGAAGGGGGCGCGACTGAAGCTTTCTTT	CASSPSEGGATEAFF
TRBV6-5	NA	TRBJ2-7	NA	TGTGCCAGCAGAAGGGCAGGGGCCTACGAGCAGTACTTC	CASRRAGAYEQYF
TRBV25-1	TRBD2	TRBJ2-7	NA	TGTGCCAGCAGGCCTAGCGGGGGTTCCTACGAGCAGTACTTC	CASRPSGGSYEQYF
TRBV7-2	TRBD2	TRBJ2-1	few	TGTGCCAGCAGGGGACTAGCGGGAGGGGTCTCCTACAATGAGCAGTTCTTC	CASRGLAGGVSYNEQFF
TRBV2	NA	TRBJ2-7	many	TGTGCGACCGGGACGGGGACCTACGAGCAGTACTTC	CATGTGTYEQYF
TRBV7-6	TRBD1	TRBJ2-5	many	TGTGCCAGCAGCCTAGCCCCACAGGGGAGAGGCGAGACCCAGTACTTC	CASSLAPQGRGETQYF
TRBV7-9	TRBD1	TRBJ1-5	NA	TGTGCCAGCAGCTGGGGACAGAATCAGCCCCAGCATTTT	CASSWGQNQPQHF
TRBV20-1	NA	TRBJ2-1	NA	TGCAGTGCTAGAGAAGGGGGGTACAATGAGCAGTTCTTC	CSAREGGYNEQFF
TRBV7-2	TRBD1	TRBJ1-1	NA	TGTGCCAGCAGCCTTACAGGGGATTCCCTTGAAGCTTTCTTT	CASSLTGDSLEAFF
TRBV7-3	TRBD1	TRBJ2-7	NA	TGTGCCAGCGGCTTAGATGGACAGGGGCGTGAGCAGTACTTC	CASGLDGQGREQYF
TRBV15	NA	TRBJ2-2	many	TGTGCCACCAGCATTGCGGCCGCGAACACCGGGGAGCTGTTTTTT	CATSIAAANTGELFF
TRBV5-1	TRBD1	TRBJ2-3	many	TGCGCCAGCAGCTTGGGGGACAGGGACACAGATACGCAGTATTTT	CASSLGDRDTDTQYF